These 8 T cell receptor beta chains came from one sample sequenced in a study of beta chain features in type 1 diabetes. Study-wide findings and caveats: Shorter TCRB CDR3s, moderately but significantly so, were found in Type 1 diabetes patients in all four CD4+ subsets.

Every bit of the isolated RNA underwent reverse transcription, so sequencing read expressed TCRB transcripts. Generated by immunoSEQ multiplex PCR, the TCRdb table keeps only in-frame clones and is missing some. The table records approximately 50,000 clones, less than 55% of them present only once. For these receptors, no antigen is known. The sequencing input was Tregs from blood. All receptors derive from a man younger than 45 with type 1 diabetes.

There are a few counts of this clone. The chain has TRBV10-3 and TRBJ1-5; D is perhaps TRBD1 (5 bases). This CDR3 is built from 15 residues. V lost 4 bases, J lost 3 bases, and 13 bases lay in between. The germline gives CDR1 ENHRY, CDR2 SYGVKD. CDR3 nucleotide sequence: TGTGCCATCAGTGGTGGGGGGACTTTCAATCAGCCCCAGCATTTT. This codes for CAISGGGTFNQPQHF.

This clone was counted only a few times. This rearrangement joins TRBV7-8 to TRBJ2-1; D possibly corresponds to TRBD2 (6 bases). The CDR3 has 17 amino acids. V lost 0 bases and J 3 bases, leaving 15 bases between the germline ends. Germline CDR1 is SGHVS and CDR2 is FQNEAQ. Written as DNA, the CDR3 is TGTGCCAGCAGCTTAGCGCTGGCTAGCGCCGTCTACAATGAGCAGTTCTTC. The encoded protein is CASSLALASAVYNEQFF.

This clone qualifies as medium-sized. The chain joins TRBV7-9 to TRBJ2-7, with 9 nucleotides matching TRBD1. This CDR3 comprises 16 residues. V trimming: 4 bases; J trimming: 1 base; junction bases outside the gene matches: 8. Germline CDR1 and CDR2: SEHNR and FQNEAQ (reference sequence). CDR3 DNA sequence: TGTGCCAGCAGCTCATACGGGACAGGGTTATCCTACGAGCAGTACTTC. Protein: CASSSYGTGLSYEQYF.

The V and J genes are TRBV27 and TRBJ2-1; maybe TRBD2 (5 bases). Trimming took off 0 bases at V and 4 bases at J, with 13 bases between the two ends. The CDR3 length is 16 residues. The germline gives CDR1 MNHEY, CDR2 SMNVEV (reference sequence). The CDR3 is CASSLSILSGYNEQFF. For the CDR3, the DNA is TGTGCCAGCAGTTTATCGATTTTGTCGGGGTACAATGAGCAGTTCTTC.

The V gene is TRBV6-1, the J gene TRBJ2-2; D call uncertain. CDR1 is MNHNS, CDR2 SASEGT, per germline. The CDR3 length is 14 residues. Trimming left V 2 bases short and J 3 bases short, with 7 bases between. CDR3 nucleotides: TGTGCCAGCAGTGAACAGACTTACACCGGGGAGCTGTTTTTT. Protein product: CASSEQTYTGELFF.

DNA for the CDR3: TGTGCCAGCAGTCCAAGGAGGGGGCCTAGAGACGAGCAGTACTTC. This encodes CASSPRRGPRDEQYF. The chain uses TRBV6-1 and TRBJ2-7; a possible D gene is TRBD1 (7 bases). Germline CDR1 MNHNS, CDR2 SASEGT. The CDR3 is made up of 15 amino acids. Trimming shortened V by 5 bases and J by 5 bases, and 19 bases separated the two germline ends.

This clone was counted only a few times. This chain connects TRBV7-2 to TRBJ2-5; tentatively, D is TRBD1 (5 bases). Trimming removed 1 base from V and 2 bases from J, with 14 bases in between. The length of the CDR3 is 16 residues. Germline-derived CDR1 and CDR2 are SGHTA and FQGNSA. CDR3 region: CASSLGPGRAQETQYF. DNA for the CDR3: TGTGCCAGCAGCTTAGGGCCCGGCAGGGCGCAAGAGACCCAGTACTTC.

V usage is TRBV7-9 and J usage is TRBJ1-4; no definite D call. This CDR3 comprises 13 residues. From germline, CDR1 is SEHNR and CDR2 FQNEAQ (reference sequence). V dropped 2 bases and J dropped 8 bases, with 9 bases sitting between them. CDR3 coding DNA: TGTGCCAGCAGCTTAATCGGAGGCGAAAAACTGTTTTTT. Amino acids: CASSLIGGEKLFF.